Described below is a single T cell receptor beta chain sequence and its context. There are a few counts of this clonotype. What antigen it recognizes has not been identified. Per-nucleotide qualities are absent, and no much larger clonotype sits a single base away. V is clipped by 4 bases and J by 8 bases, and the sequence between their germline boundaries is 9 bases long. From the germline V gene (reference sequence), CDR1 is LGHDT and CDR2 is YNNKEL. Measured from the cysteine to the phenylalanine, the CDR3 is 12 residues long. Kept here is only the CDR3 DNA, which spans 36 bases and is read in frame from base 1. These data are taken from a study of T-cell memory formation after mild COVID-19 (dated by TCRdb to the early 2020s). Regarding the study in general: Most TCR sequence clusters were specific to one of the two donors. Longitudinal TCRalpha and TCRbeta repertoire sequencing tracked T-cell clones expanding and contracting after mild COVID-19 in a couple of donors. The cohort was made up of two young adult volunteers, one female and one male, who were previously healthy.

The reads were generated on an Illumina NovaSeq 6000. TCRalpha and TCRbeta cDNA libraries were built by 5'RACE with constant-segment primers, adding sample barcodes and unique molecular identifiers. Trizol reagent was used to extract RNA from every sample. The libraries were amplified in two PCR steps, and the second step added a second sample barcode and Illumina TruSeq adapters. Sequencing of libraries was performed on an Illumina NovaSeq with 2 x 150 bp paired-end reads. Per the authors' processing: The reads were demultiplexed and collapsed into UMI-guided consensus sequences using migec v1.2.7. Using mixcr v2.1.11, UMI consensuses were aligned to TRA and TRB V and J templates and then assembled into clonotypes. A clonotype was counted as expanded or contracted only when both edgeR and NoisET called the clonotype significant, with the noise models trained on biological replicates. For edgeR calls, the thresholds were a false discovery rate-adjusted p below 0.01 and a log2 fold-change of 1. PCA with hierarchical clustering of max-normalized trajectories of the 1000 most abundant clonotypes was used as exploratory dynamics analysis. Each responding clone was given a CD4 or CD8 phenotype based on the CD4+ and CD8+ repertoires, which had been sequenced separately. In-frame beta chains were kept once TCRdb had trimmed the public reads at Q25 with fastp and called clones with MiXCR. A single entry per CDR3 protein holds the most common genes and DNA from its merged rows. It is TCRdb's table, rather than the study itself, that gives the V and J calls and clone size. The sample table shows roughly 560,000 distinct CDR3 sequences, and 20% are seen once. Together, the top ten hold roughly an eighth of the sample.

PBMCs were isolated by Ficoll-Paque density gradient centrifugation. Results and caveats for the whole study, not just this receptor: Some responding clones were detected in pre-infection memory, which suggested that pre-existing cross-reactive memory T cells had joined the SARS-CoV-2 response. Contracting CD4+ clones were located mainly in the CM and EM memory subsets, whereas CD8+ clones were found to be enriched in EMRA. The second-wave clones that peaked on day 37 were not confirmed to be SARS-CoV-2 specific. From day 15 to 85, contracting clones showed balanced CD4/CD8 phenotypes, whereas a second wave of clones that expanded from day 15 to 37 leaned towards CD4+. The study covered only two mild cases, and larger cohorts including severe cases with pre-infection samples were considered necessary.

The receptor was isolated from an adult woman who had mild COVID-19 (a few samples of this study predate the infection). The sample titles of this study are shuffled in the database, so cell type and time point are left out; the donor was told from shared clones. Material: PBMCs or a T cell subset sorted from them (not recorded which). Recombination linked TRBV3-1 to TRBJ2-1, with an unclear D gene assignment. The CDR3 reads as follows: CASSPLRDEQFF. The bases read TGTGCCAGCAGCCCATTAAGGGATGAGCAGTTCTTC.